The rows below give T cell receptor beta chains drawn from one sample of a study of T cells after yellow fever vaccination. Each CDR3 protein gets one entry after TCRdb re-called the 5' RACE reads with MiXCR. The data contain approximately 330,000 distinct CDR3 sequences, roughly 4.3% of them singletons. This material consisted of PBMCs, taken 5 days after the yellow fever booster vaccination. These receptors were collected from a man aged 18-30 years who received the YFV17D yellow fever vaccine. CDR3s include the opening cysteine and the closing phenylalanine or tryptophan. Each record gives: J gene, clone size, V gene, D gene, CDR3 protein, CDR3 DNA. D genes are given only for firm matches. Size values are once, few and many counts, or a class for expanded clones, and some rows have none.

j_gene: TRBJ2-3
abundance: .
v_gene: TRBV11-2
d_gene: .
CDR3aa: CASSLWTVDTQYF
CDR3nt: TGTGCCAGCAGCTTATGGACAGTAGATACGCAGTATTTT

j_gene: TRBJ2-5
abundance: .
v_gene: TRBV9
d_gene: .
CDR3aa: CASSVGGWNQETQYF
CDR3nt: TGTGCCAGCAGCGTAGGGGGGTGGAATCAAGAGACCCAGTACTTC

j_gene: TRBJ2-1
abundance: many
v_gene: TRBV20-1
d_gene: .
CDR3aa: CSAPPASSSYNEQFF
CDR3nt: TGCAGTGCCCCGCCCGCATCTAGCTCCTACAATGAGCAGTTCTTC

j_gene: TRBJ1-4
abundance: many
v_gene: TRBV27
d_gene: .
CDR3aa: CASSSEGGTSTNEKLFF
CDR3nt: TGTGCCAGCAGTTCAGAAGGGGGTACCTCAACTAATGAAAAACTGTTTTTT

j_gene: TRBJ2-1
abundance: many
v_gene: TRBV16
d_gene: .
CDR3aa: CASSQFGQSSYNEQFF
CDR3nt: TGTGCCAGCAGCCAATTCGGCCAAAGCTCCTACAATGAGCAGTTCTTC

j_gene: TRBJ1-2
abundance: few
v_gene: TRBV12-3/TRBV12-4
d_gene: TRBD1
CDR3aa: CASSRGTGGRPNYGYTF
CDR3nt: TGTGCCAGCAGCCGGGGGACAGGGGGCAGACCTAACTATGGCTACACCTTC

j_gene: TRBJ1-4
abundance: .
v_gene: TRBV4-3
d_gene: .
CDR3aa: CASSRAEGANEKLFF
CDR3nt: TGCGCCAGCAGCCGGGCAGAGGGGGCTAATGAAAAACTGTTTTTT

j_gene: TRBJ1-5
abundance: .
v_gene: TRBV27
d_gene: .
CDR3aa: CASSLSGEYQPQHF
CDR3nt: TGTGCCAGCAGTTTATCGGGCGAATATCAGCCCCAGCATTTT

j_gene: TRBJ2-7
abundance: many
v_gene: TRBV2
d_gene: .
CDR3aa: CASSEEVDSQYF
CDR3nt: TGTGCCAGCAGTGAAGAGGTGGACAGCCAGTACTTC

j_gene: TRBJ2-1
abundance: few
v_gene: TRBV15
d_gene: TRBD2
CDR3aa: CATSRDPLGSIAGGPGEQFF
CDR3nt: TGTGCCACCAGCAGAGATCCCCTTGGGTCAATAGCGGGGGGGCCGGGTGAGCAGTTCTTC

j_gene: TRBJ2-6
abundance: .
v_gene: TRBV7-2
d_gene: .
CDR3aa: CASSLDPGTGANVLTF
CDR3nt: TGTGCCAGCAGCTTGGATCCCGGGACTGGGGCCAACGTCCTGACTTTC

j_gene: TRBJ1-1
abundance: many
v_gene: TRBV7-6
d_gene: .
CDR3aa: CASSEGRNTEAFF
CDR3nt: TGTGCCAGCAGCGAAGGCAGGAACACTGAAGCTTTCTTT

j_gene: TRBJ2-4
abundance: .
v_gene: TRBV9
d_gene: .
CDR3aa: CASSVGEAKNIQYF
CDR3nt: TGTGCCAGCAGCGTAGGTGAAGCCAAAAACATTCAGTACTTC

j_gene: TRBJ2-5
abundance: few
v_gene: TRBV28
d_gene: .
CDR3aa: CASNPGVISGETQYF
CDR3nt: TGTGCCAGCAACCCGGGGGTGATTAGCGGAGAGACCCAGTACTTC

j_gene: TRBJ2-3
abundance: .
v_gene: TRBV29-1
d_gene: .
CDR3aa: CSVDDGKDTQYF
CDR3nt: TGCAGCGTTGATGACGGGAAAGATACGCAGTATTTT

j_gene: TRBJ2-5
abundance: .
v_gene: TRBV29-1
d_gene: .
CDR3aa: CSVARGNQETQYF
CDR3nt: TGCAGCGTAGCGAGGGGTAACCAAGAGACCCAGTACTTC

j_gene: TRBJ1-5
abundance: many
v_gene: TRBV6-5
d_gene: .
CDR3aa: CASSRRYSNQPQHF
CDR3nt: TGTGCCAGCAGTCGACGTTATAGCAATCAGCCCCAGCATTTT

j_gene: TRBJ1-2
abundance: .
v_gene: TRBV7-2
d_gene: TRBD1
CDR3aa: CASSIDRDRGYTF
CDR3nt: TGTGCCAGCAGCATTGACAGGGATCGGGGCTACACCTTC

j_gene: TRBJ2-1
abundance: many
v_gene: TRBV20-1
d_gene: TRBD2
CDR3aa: CSARDSGGTGNEQFF
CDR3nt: TGCAGTGCTAGAGATTCGGGGGGGACCGGAAATGAGCAGTTCTTC

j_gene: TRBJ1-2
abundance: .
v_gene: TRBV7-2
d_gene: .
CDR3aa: CASSSQGRGGNGYTF
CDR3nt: TGTGCCAGCAGCTCCCAGGGAAGGGGAGGAAATGGCTACACCTTC

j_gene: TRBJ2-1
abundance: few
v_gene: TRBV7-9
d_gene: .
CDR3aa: CASSLASGGPYNEQFF
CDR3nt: TGTGCCAGCAGCTTAGCTTCTGGAGGGCCCTACAATGAGCAGTTCTTC

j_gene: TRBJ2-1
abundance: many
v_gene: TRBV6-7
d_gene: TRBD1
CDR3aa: CASSPGTGGNEQFF
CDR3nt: TGTGCCAGCAGTCCCGGGACAGGGGGCAATGAGCAGTTCTTC

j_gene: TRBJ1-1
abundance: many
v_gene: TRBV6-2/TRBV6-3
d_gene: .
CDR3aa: CASSRPPNTEAFF
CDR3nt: TGTGCCAGCAGTCGACCCCCGAACACTGAAGCTTTCTTT

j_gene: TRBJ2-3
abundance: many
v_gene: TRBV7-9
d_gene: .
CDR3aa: CASSLAGRNRDTQYF
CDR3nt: TGTGCCAGCAGCTTAGCGGGGAGGAATAGGGATACGCAGTATTTT

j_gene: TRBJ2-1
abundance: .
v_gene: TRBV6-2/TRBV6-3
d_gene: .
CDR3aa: CASSYSKRYNEQFF
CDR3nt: TGTGCCAGCAGTTACTCGAAGCGGTACAATGAGCAGTTCTTC